A selection of T cell receptor beta chains follows, all from one sample in a study of OX40 agonist ivuxolimab in advanced cancers. Using immunoSEQ multiplex PCR, the repertoire was profiled, and TCRdb retains in-frame clones only, with some absent. The table includes around 56,000 clones, approximately 80% detected once. Sample: CD4+ or CD8+ T cells sorted from blood, taken in a trial of the OX40 agonist ivuxolimab. The source is an adult with an advanced solid tumor such as melanoma, head and neck, liver or kidney cancer. CDR3s include the opening cysteine and the closing phenylalanine or tryptophan.

v_call	j_call	cdr3_aa
TRBV28	TRBJ1-2	CASSPGTGFYGYTF
TRBV7-8	TRBJ2-1	CASSLAHYRGPPHNEQFF
TRBV6-1	TRBJ1-1	CASSDSLNTEAFF
TRBV2	TRBJ2-7	CASTQAAVGGEQYF
TRBV28	TRBJ2-7	CASTPPFGRGSTGYEQYF
TRBV2	TRBJ2-1	CASSATSGGARQFF
TRBV6-1	TRBJ2-5	CAKRQGGPIQETQYF
TRBV5-1	TRBJ2-1	CASSPDRGRNDEQFF
TRBV25-1	TRBJ2-1	CASSDSGGAYNEQFF
TRBV11-2	TRBJ1-3	CASSLDNRAGLSGNTIYF
TRBV6-5	TRBJ2-5	CASSYSMRGAETQYF
TRBV2	.	CASRDLIWAEANPYEQYF
TRBV9	TRBJ2-7	CASSVLAGSAYEQYF
TRBV7-8	TRBJ1-3	CASSPGTDGNTIYF
TRBV10-3	.	CAISESPSGGLYEQYF
TRBV15	TRBJ1-3	CATSRDRDRTRNTIYF
TRBV9	TRBJ1-1	CASSGYGGPAFF
TRBV19	TRBJ2-1	CASSARDRYNEQFF
TRBV10-3	TRBJ1-5	CAISASGKQPQHF
TRBV27	TRBJ1-2	CASRDNYGYTF
TRBV7-8	TRBJ2-5	CASSLDEGSVGETQYF
TRBV9	TRBJ2-1	CASSVEGARSNEQFF
TRBV28	.	CASSTNGGDEQYF
TRBV2	TRBJ1-2	CASREASGRRYTF